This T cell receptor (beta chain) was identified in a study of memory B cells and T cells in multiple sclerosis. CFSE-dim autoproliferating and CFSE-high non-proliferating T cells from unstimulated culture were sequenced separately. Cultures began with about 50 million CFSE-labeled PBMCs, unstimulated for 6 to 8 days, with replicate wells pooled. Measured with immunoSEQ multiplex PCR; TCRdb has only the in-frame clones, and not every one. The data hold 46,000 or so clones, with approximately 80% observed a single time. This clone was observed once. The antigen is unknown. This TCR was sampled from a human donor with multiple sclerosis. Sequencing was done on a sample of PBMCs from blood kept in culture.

In DNA, the CDR3 is TGTGCCAGCAGCCCCTGGAACACAGATACGCAGTATTTT. Translation: CASSPWNTDTQYF. The chain joins TRBV9 to TRBJ2-3; D unresolved. With 4 bases removed from V and 2 bases from J, the gap between germline ends came to 8 bases. Germline V gene sequence: CDR1 SGDLS, CDR2 YYNGEE. The CDR3 contains 13 residues.